By sample fraction, the clone carrying this T cell receptor (beta chain) is medium-sized. Its antigen is as yet unknown. Four subsets defined by PD-1 and/or TIGIT were sorted from live CD3+CD8+TCRalphabeta+ cells. This entry belongs to a study of circulating CD8 cells and anti-PD-1 response in melanoma. Using 15 ng of total RNA, TCR libraries were made with the QIAseq Immune Repertoire TCR panel. TCRdb re-analysed the reads in MiXCR, keeping a single row per CDR3 protein. The sample records approximately 2,500 distinct CDR3 sequences, 7.9% being singletons. Trimming at V came to 2 bases and at J to 6 bases, leaving 2 bases not matched to a gene. CDR3 length: 12 residues. Germline values: CDR1 SGHKS, CDR2 YYEKEE (reference sequence). Overall study results and limits: TIGIT repertoires were least diverse, DNEG repertoires most diverse.

This receptor was taken from a human donor with melanoma. This chain joins TRBV5-5 and TRBJ2-7, with 7 nucleotides matching TRBD1. This specimen consisted of CD8+ T cells from PBMCs, obtained at baseline or after one month of anti-PD-1 therapy (not recorded which). The CDR3 sequence: CASSLGGGEQYF. For the CDR3, the DNA is TGTGCCAGCAGCTTAGGGGGCGGCGAGCAGTACTTC.